These 8 T cell receptor beta chains were sequenced from one sample in a study of monozygotic twins with inflammatory bowel disease. TCRdb reprocessed the 5' RACE reads; each CDR3 protein has one entry and no DNA is given. The repertoire table contains about 450,000 distinct CDR3 sequences. Sequences were obtained from blood. Receptors were obtained from a human donor with ulcerative colitis or Crohn's disease, or a healthy co-twin of an affected twin (not recorded which).

The chain carries TRBV5-4 and TRBJ2-7; TCRdb selects TRBD1, and the lack of DNA leaves this call unchecked. Germline V gene sequence: CDR1 SGHNT, CDR2 YYREEE (reference sequence). The CDR3 loop spans 15 amino acids. CDR3 amino acids: CASSPSPGGVYEQYF.

The chain uses TRBV9 and TRBJ2-7; the D call from TCRdb, TRBD2, cannot be confirmed without DNA. The CDR3 runs 16 residues. CDR1 SGDLS and CDR2 YYNGEE come from the germline V gene. This CDR3 reads CASSVTSGLASFEQYF. Full variable domain (outside the CDR3, taken from reference TRBV9 and TRBJ2-7): DSGVTQTPKHLITATGQRVTLRCSPRSGDLSVYWYQQSLDQGLQFLIQYYNGEERAKGNILERFSAQQFPDLHSELNLSSLELGDSALYFCASSVTSGLASFEQYFGPGTRLTVT.

The CDR3: CATSGIQGNDYGYTF. This chain uses TRBV15 with TRBJ1-2; TCRdb indicates TRBD1, and absent DNA this call remains unverified. Germline lookup yields CDR1 LNHNV and CDR2 YYDKDF (reference sequence). This CDR3 contains 15 residues. Looking up the rest from reference TRBV15 and TRBJ1-2 gives the full variable domain: DAMVIQNPRYQVTQFGKPVTLSCSQTLNHNVMYWYQQKSSQAPKLLFHYYDKDFNNEADTPDNFQSRRPNTSFCFLDIRSPGLGDTAMYLCATSGIQGNDYGYTFGSGTRLTVV.

The V and J genes are TRBV2 and TRBJ2-7. Per germline, CDR1 SNHLY and CDR2 FYNNEI. The CDR3 consists of 16 residues. CDR3 protein: CASRPTSIGSPYEQYF.

The V call is TRBV15, the J call TRBJ2-3; TCRdb's D gene call, TRBD2, goes unchecked for lack of DNA. The CDR3 covers 15 residues. From germline, CDR1 is LNHNV and CDR2 YYDKDF (reference sequence). The CDR3 loop reads CATSSQRGGTDTQYF.

This CDR3 is CASSIGHFQPQHF. V and J are TRBV19 and TRBJ1-5. CDR3 length: 13 residues. Germline CDR1 reads LNHDA; CDR2 reads SQIVND (reference sequence).

V gene TRBV12-3 or TRBV12-4 combines with J gene TRBJ2-7; the TCRdb D gene call, TRBD1, has no DNA to confirm it. CDR3 length: 13 residues. The CDR3: CASTPGTGYEQYF.

V gene TRBV5-5 combines with J gene TRBJ2-7; TCRdb lists TRBD2, though no DNA is available to test this call. CDR1 and CDR2 from the germline V gene are SGHKS and YYEKEE (reference sequence). This CDR3 comprises 15 residues. CDR3 sequence: CASSLSGSESYEQYF.